This is a list of T cell receptor beta chains from one sample in a study of T cell changes during pregnancy in multiple sclerosis. Assay: immunoSEQ multiplex PCR; the TCRdb copy retains only in-frame clones and omits some. The sample holds under 75,000 clones, about 93% seen once. The input for sequencing was CD4+ T cells from peripheral blood mononuclear cells, taken after pregnancy. These receptors were collected from a female donor with multiple sclerosis, enrolled in a pregnancy study. CDR3s include the opening cysteine and the closing phenylalanine or tryptophan. D genes are given only for firm matches. Clone size is not always given. Where it is, it says once, few, many or a class for expanded clones.

j_gene	d_gene	v_gene	abundance	CDR3aa	CDR3nt
TRBJ2-6	-	TRBV7-3	once	CASSLQGGGANVLTF	TGTGCCAGCAGCCTACAGGGCGGAGGGGCCAACGTCCTGACTTTC
TRBJ2-1	TRBD1	TRBV9	-	CASSVGTGKQFF	TGTGCCAGCAGTGTAGGGACAGGGAAGCAGTTCTTC
TRBJ2-3	-	TRBV7-3	-	CASSSQHSTDTQYF	TGTGCCAGCAGCTCCCAACATAGCACAGATACGCAGTATTTT
TRBJ2-7	TRBD2	TRBV7-8	-	CASSSRGGYEQYF	TGTGCCAGCAGCTCCCGCGGGGGGTACGAGCAGTACTTC
TRBJ1-2	-	TRBV6-5	-	CASSLTGYGYTF	TGTGCCAGCAGTCTCACAGGATATGGCTACACCTTC
TRBJ2-1	-	TRBV7-3	-	CASSLGRYNEQFF	TGTGCCAGCAGCTTAGGTAGATACAATGAGCAGTTCTTC
TRBJ1-3	TRBD1	TRBV5-1	-	CASSGGTGTSSGNTIYF	TGCGCCAGCAGCGGAGGGACAGGGACCTCCTCTGGAAACACCATATATTTT
TRBJ2-1	-	TRBV7-3	-	CASSLAGPYNEQFF	TGTGCCAGCAGCTTAGCGGGGCCCTACAATGAGCAGTTCTTC
TRBJ1-1	-	TRBV27	-	CASSLQTANTEAFF	TGTGCCAGCAGTCTACAGACAGCGAACACTGAAGCTTTCTTT
TRBJ2-7	-	TRBV7-2	-	CASSLQGYLEQYF	TGTGCCAGCAGCTTACAGGGATATCTTGAGCAGTACTTC
TRBJ2-5	TRBD1	TRBV5-4	-	CASSLVGTGIGGGETQYF	TGTGCCAGCAGCTTGGTCGGGACAGGGATCGGTGGGGGGGAGACCCAGTACTTC